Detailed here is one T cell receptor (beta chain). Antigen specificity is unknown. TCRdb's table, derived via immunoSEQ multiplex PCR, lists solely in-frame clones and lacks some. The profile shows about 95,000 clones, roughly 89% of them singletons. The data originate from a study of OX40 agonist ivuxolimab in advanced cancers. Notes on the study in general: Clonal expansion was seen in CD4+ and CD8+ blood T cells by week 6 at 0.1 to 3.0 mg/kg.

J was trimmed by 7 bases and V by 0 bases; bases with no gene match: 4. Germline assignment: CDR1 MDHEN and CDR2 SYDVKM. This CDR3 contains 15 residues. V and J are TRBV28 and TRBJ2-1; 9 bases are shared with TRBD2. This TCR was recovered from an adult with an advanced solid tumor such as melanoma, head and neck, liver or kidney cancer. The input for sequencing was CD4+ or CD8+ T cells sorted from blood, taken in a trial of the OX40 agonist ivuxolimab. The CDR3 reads CASSLWREGWNEQFF. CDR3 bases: TGTGCCAGCAGTTTATGGCGGGAGGGGTGGAATGAGCAGTTCTTC.